This TCR beta chain was recorded in a study of cytomegalovirus exposure and HLA in healthy donors. The data were produced by immunoSEQ multiplex PCR, yet TCRdb's version contains in-frame clones alone and is incomplete. The sample shows approximately 300,000 clones, 86% of them seen only once. Germline CDR1 and CDR2: SNHLY and FYNNEI. V lost 6 bases to trimming and J lost 7 bases; unmatched junction nucleotides: 5. The CDR3 is 13 residues long. This receptor was taken from a woman aged 18-30 years in good health and CMV-seronegative. Input material: PBMCs. V and J are TRBV2 and TRBJ2-2, with TRBD2 identical over 7 bases. DNA for the CDR3: TGTGCCAGCAGAGCGGGGCCGGGCGGGGAGCTGTTTTTT. Its protein is CASRAGPGGELFF.